This entry lists 31 T cell receptor beta chains sequenced from one sample in a study of T cell responses to AZD1222 COVID-19 vaccine. Sequencing was performed with immunoSEQ multiplex PCR; in TCRdb, only in-frame clones are kept and a portion is missing. The table records under 140,000 clones, 80% to 95% of them present only once. The sequences come from peripheral blood, collected 28 days after the second AZD1222 dose. Receptors were obtained from an adult who received the AZD1222 COVID-19 vaccine.

This CDR3 reads CASSRDRGTYEQYF. CDR3 DNA: TGTGCCAGCAGCCGAGACAGGGGGACCTACGAGCAGTACTTC. This chain uses TRBV4-2 with TRBJ2-7; 9 nucleotides agree with TRBD1. This CDR3 has 14 residues. CDR1 LGHNA and CDR2 YNFKEQ come from the germline V gene. The junction had 3 bases not matched to a gene; V was cut back by 4 bases and J by 2 bases.

The genes are TRBV28 and TRBJ2-7; D is uncertain. Trimming cost V 5 bases and J 0 bases, with 14 bases left between them. CDR1 MDHEN and CDR2 SYDVKM come from the germline V gene. The CDR3 is 15 residues long. As DNA, the CDR3 is TGTGCCAGCAGTCCCCCACCGCTGAGCTCCTACGAGCAGTACTTC. Its translation is CASSPPPLSSYEQYF.

This chain joins TRBV2 and TRBJ1-5, with a weak D call TRBD1 (6 bases). CDR1 is SNHLY and CDR2 is FYNNEI in the germline V gene. CDR3 length: 14 amino acids. V lost 5 bases and J 7 bases, leaving 15 bases between the germline ends. CDR3 sequence reads: CASSLGTRGQPQHF. In nucleotides, the CDR3 is TGTGCCAGCAGTTTAGGGACACGCGGACAGCCCCAGCATTTT.

CDR3: CASSLAGAGEQFF. The CDR3, as DNA: TGTGCCAGCAGCTTGGCCGGGGCCGGTGAGCAGTTCTTC. This chain uses TRBV7-9 with TRBJ2-1, with D perhaps being TRBD1 or TRBD2 (5 bases each). V lost 3 bases to trimming and J lost 9 bases, with 12 bases between them. Germline loops: CDR1 SEHNR, CDR2 FQNEAQ (reference sequence). The CDR3 spans 13 residues.

This sequence joins TRBV27 and TRBJ2-1, with D maybe TRBD2 (5 bases). Germline values: CDR1 MNHEY, CDR2 SMNVEV (reference sequence). With 5 bases removed from V and 10 bases from J, the gap between germline ends came to 18 bases. The CDR3 runs 14 residues. The CDR3 spells CASSPSTGITEQFF. In DNA form, the CDR3 reads TGTGCCAGCAGTCCCTCCACGGGAATCACGGAGCAGTTCTTC.

The CDR3: CASSSDNYGYTF. CDR3 bases: TGTGCCAGCAGCTCGGATAACTATGGCTACACCTTC. The V gene is TRBV5-5, the J gene TRBJ1-2; D is unresolved. The V and J ends lost 3 bases and 1 base respectively, with 4 bases between them. From germline, CDR1 is SGHKS and CDR2 YYEKEE (reference sequence). There are 12 residues in the CDR3. The whole variable domain, remainder taken from reference TRBV5-5 and TRBJ1-2, is DAGVTQSPTHLIKTRGQQVTLRCSPISGHKSVSWYQQVLGQGPQFIFQYYEKEERGRGNFPDRFSARQFPNYSSELNVNALLLGDSALYLCASSSDNYGYTFGSGTRLTVV.

The rearrangement links TRBV5-1 to TRBJ1-4; a weak D match, TRBD1 (5 bases). The CDR3 spans 14 residues. Per germline, CDR1 SGHRS and CDR2 YFSETQ. Trimming pared 4 bases from V and 5 bases from J, leaving 12 bases between. The CDR3 DNA follows: TGCGCCAGCAGCCTTGACAGACGGAATGAAAAACTGTTTTTT. Translated, it gives CASSLDRRNEKLFF.

This clone has just one count. The chain joins TRBV11-2 to TRBJ2-7; D remains unclear. V lost 3 bases, J lost 9 bases, and 15 bases lay in between. Per germline, CDR1 SGHAT and CDR2 FQNNGV. The CDR3 is made up of 13 amino acids. The CDR3 reads CASSFMGQSWQYF. DNA of the CDR3: TGTGCCAGCAGCTTTATGGGCCAGTCTTGGCAGTACTTC.

The chain recombines TRBV30 with TRBJ2-5, with 7 bases identical to TRBD2. The V segment lost 5 bases and the J segment 9 bases; nucleotides outside the gene matches: 6. CDR1 and CDR2 (germline): GTSNPN, SVGIG (reference sequence). CDR3 length equals 11 residues. In DNA form, the CDR3 reads TGTGCCTGGTCGAACCTAGCGGCCCAGTACTTC. It specifies CAWSNLAAQYF.

The chain combines TRBV30 with TRBJ2-7; 10 positions match TRBD1. The trim removed 1 base at V and 6 bases at J, leaving 6 bases unmatched. In germline, CDR1 is GTSNPN, CDR2 SVGIG (reference sequence). This CDR3 contains 14 residues. CDR3 DNA sequence: TGTGCCTGGAGTGACTGGACAGGGGGGGCCGAGCAGTACTTC. Its translation is CAWSDWTGGAEQYF. The full variable domain, with the rest looked up from reference TRBV30 and TRBJ2-7, is SQTIHQWPATLVQPVGSPLSLECTVEGTSNPNLYWYRQAAGRGLQLLFYSVGIGQISSEVPQNLSASRPQDRQFILSSKKLLLSDSGFYLCAWSDWTGGAEQYFGPGTRLTVT.

The CDR3 nucleotides read TGTGCCAGCAAAAGGACTAGCGTAACTTCGGGGGAGCTGTTTTTT. Translated, it gives CASKRTSVTSGELFF. V gene TRBV2 combines with J gene TRBJ2-2; TRBD2 matches 9 bases. The trim removed 7 bases at V and 8 bases at J, leaving 11 bases unmatched. The CDR3 covers 15 residues. Germline CDR1 and CDR2: SNHLY and FYNNEI.

This clone occurred once. The chain combines TRBV10-1 with TRBJ1-2; the D gene is possibly TRBD1 (5 bases). Trimming left V 5 bases short and J 0 bases short, with 7 bases between. The CDR3 has 13 residues. Germline V gives CDR1 WNHNN, CDR2 SYGVQD (reference sequence). CDR3 DNA sequence: TGCGCCAGCAGTAGACAGCCTAACTATGGCTACACCTTC. Its protein product is CASSRQPNYGYTF.

The chain couples TRBV6-2 or TRBV6-3 to TRBJ2-6; D gene ambiguous. This CDR3 contains 16 residues. Trimming took 2 bases from V and 0 from J, leaving 8 bases between them. Germline V gene lookup returns CDR1 MNHEY and CDR2 SVGEGT. The chain's CDR3 is CASSYVGNSGANVLTF. DNA of the CDR3: TGTGCCAGCAGTTACGTTGGGAACTCTGGGGCCAACGTCCTGACTTTC.

The chain joins TRBV7-2 to TRBJ1-6; 7 nucleotides align to TRBD1. This CDR3 is 15 amino acids long. The V segment lost 4 bases and the J segment 6 bases; nucleotides outside the gene matches: 6. CDR1 and CDR2 (germline): SGHTA, FQGNSA. The CDR3 here is CASSSRTGPNSPLHF. The CDR3 coding sequence is TGTGCCAGCAGCTCCCGGACAGGACCTAATTCACCCCTCCACTTT. The variable domain in full, completed from reference TRBV7-2 and TRBJ1-6, reads GAGVSQSPSNKVTEKGKDVELRCDPISGHTALYWYRQSLGQGLEFLIYFQGNSAPDKSGLPSDRFSAERTGGSVSTLTIQRTQQEDSAVYLCASSSRTGPNSPLHFGNGTRLTVT.

The chain recombines TRBV5-1 with TRBJ1-2; D is unclear. CDR1 SGHRS and CDR2 YFSETQ come from the germline V gene. This CDR3 is built from 15 residues. Deletions cut 5 bases from V and 0 bases from J, with 14 bases between. This CDR3 reads CASSLTHTANYGYTF. The CDR3 nucleotides are TGCGCCAGCAGTCTCACACACACCGCTAACTATGGCTACACCTTC.

The rearrangement links TRBV5-4 to TRBJ1-2; 8 nucleotides match TRBD1. Germline trimming cut 4 bases from V and 8 bases from J; bases unmatched to any gene: 7. Per the germline V gene, CDR1 is SGHNT and CDR2 is YYREEE (reference sequence). This CDR3 has 13 residues. DNA for the CDR3: TGTGCCAGCAGCCCAGGGGGCGCGAGGGGCTACACCTTC. This translates into CASSPGGARGYTF.

This chain connects TRBV4-3 to TRBJ2-5; D uncertain. Germline V lookup: CDR1 LGHNA, CDR2 YSLEER. The V gene lost 0 bases and the J gene lost 7 bases, with 15 bases spanning the gap. CDR3 length: 15 amino acids. The CDR3 DNA reads TGCGCCAGCAGCCAAGATCGGGTGTCCCGCAGGACCCAGTACTTC. Amino acid sequence: CASSQDRVSRRTQYF.

This clone was picked up a small number of times. The genes are TRBV6-5 and TRBJ1-1, with a possible D match to TRBD1 (5 bases). The V end was cut by 0 bases, the J end by 5 bases, with 16 bases between. The CDR3 is made up of 16 amino acids. From germline, CDR1 is MNHEY and CDR2 SVGAGI. CDR3 nucleotides: TGTGCCAGCAGTTACTCCACTCAGTCTGGGGGTACTGAAGCTTTCTTT. It specifies CASSYSTQSGGTEAFF.

The table lists this clone with a count of one. The chain employs TRBV12-3 or TRBV12-4 and TRBJ1-6; D gene ambiguous. CDR3 length equals 13 residues. The V gene lost 1 base and the J gene lost 8 bases, with 6 bases spanning the gap. The CDR3 here is CASSLVVDSPLHF. As DNA, the CDR3 is TGTGCCAGCAGTTTAGTTGTGGATTCACCCCTCCACTTT.

This clone was detected only a few times. The chain's CDR3 is CASSYRSRDEKLFF. CDR3 in DNA: TGTGCCAGCAGTTACAGAAGCCGGGATGAAAAACTGTTTTTT. The rearrangement joins TRBV6-5 to TRBJ1-4; D unclear. The CDR3 spans 14 residues. V lost 2 bases, J lost 6 bases, and 10 bases lay in between. CDR1 and CDR2 (germline): MNHEY, SVGAGI.

This clone has a single count. The chain links TRBV19 to TRBJ1-1; 11 bases line up with TRBD1. The trim removed 1 base at V and 2 bases at J, leaving 6 bases unmatched. The CDR3 sequence is 17 residues long. Germline loops: CDR1 LNHDA, CDR2 SQIVND (reference sequence). CDR3 coding DNA: TGTGCCAGTAGTATAGTGGGACAGGGGGGATTTAACACTGAAGCTTTCTTT. This sequence encodes CASSIVGQGGFNTEAFF. Using reference TRBV19 and TRBJ1-1 for the parts outside the CDR3, the full variable domain is DGGITQSPKYLFRKEGQNVTLSCEQNLNHDAMYWYRQDPGQGLRLIYYSQIVNDFQKGDIAEGYSVSREKKESFPLTVTSAQKNPTAFYLCASSIVGQGGFNTEAFFGQGTRLTVV.

The chain has TRBV6-2 or TRBV6-3 and TRBJ2-1, with no clear D. Trimming stripped 0 bases from V and 0 bases from J, with 9 bases between. The CDR3 is made up of 16 amino acids. CDR1 MNHEY and CDR2 SVGEGT come from the germline V gene. The CDR3 loop reads CASSYSPESSYNEQFF. CDR3 coding DNA: TGTGCCAGCAGTTACTCTCCAGAGAGCTCCTACAATGAGCAGTTCTTC.

The genes are TRBV2 and TRBJ2-7, with TRBD2 matching 12 bases. The J segment lost 1 base and the V segment lost 6 bases, leaving 4 bases of the junction unmatched. Per the germline V gene, CDR1 is SNHLY and CDR2 is FYNNEI. The CDR3 length is 15 residues. CDR3 DNA sequence: TGTGCCAGCAGCCGGACTAGCGGGACATCCTACGAGCAGTACTTC. Amino acids: CASSRTSGTSYEQYF. Full variable domain (missing parts from reference TRBV2 and TRBJ2-7): EPEVTQTPSHQVTQMGQEVILRCVPISNHLYFYWYRQILGQKVEFLVSFYNNEISEKSEIFDDQFSVERPDGSNFTLKIRSTKLEDSAMYFCASSRTSGTSYEQYFGPGTRLTVT.

The chain employs TRBV7-9 and TRBJ2-1; possible D gene TRBD2, 6 bases. With 6 bases removed from V and 4 bases from J, the gap between germline ends came to 19 bases. The germline V gene has CDR1 SEHNR and CDR2 FQNEAQ (reference sequence). The CDR3 totals 16 residues. DNA of the CDR3: TGTGCCAGCAGTTCGTGGCACCGGGGAGGATACAATGAGCAGTTCTTC. Translation gives CASSSWHRGGYNEQFF.

The sample holds one count of this clone. The rearrangement links TRBV7-9 to TRBJ1-2; TRBD1 matches at 8 bases. This CDR3 comprises 14 residues. Germline CDR1 SEHNR, CDR2 FQNEAQ (reference sequence). With V trimmed by 4 bases and J by 8 bases, 9 bases remained unmatched. CDR3 residues: CASSSWTGLQGYTF. The CDR3 DNA is TGTGCCAGCAGCTCGTGGACAGGGTTACAGGGCTACACCTTC.

The chain uses TRBV5-4 and TRBJ2-7; TRBD2 aligns across 8 bases. The CDR3 sequence is 15 residues long. Per germline, CDR1 SGHNT and CDR2 YYREEE (reference sequence). V gave up 8 bases and J gave up 0 bases; unmatched junction bases: 10. The CDR3 loop reads CASRAGAGSSYEQYF. The CDR3 nucleotides read TGTGCCAGTAGAGCGGGGGCGGGGAGCTCCTACGAGCAGTACTTC.

The rearrangement joins TRBV4-2 to TRBJ2-7; 11 bases match TRBD2. Trimming at V came to 1 base and at J to 4 bases, leaving 3 bases not matched to a gene. CDR1 and CDR2 (germline): LGHNA, YNFKEQ. The CDR3 totals 15 residues. Written as DNA, the CDR3 is TGTGCCAGCAGCCAAGGGCGACTAGCGGGGTACGAGCAGTACTTC. Its protein is CASSQGRLAGYEQYF.

The rearrangement uses TRBV6-5 and TRBJ1-3; D gene ambiguous. This CDR3 contains 15 residues. CDR1 and CDR2 from the germline V gene are MNHEY and SVGAGI. V lost 6 bases to trimming and J lost 6 bases, with 18 bases between them. CDR3 sequence (DNA): TGTGCCAGCAGAACGCAGATAACAATGGCAAACACCATATATTTT. Protein: CASRTQITMANTIYF.

This chain connects TRBV27 to TRBJ2-7, with 7 bases matching TRBD2. V lost 5 bases, J lost 1 base, and 5 bases stayed unmatched. The CDR3 length is 14 residues. In germline, CDR1 is MNHEY, CDR2 SMNVEV (reference sequence). CDR3 sequence: CASSPAGRSYEQYF. CDR3 sequence (DNA): TGTGCCAGCAGTCCAGCGGGGAGATCCTACGAGCAGTACTTC.

The CDR3 here is CASSPDGAGGFPLHF. The DNA of the CDR3 is TGTGCCAGCAGCCCTGACGGGGCGGGTGGATTCCCCCTCCACTTT. The chain combines TRBV7-3 with TRBJ1-6, with D perhaps matching TRBD1 (5 bases). Trimming removed 5 bases from V and 13 bases from J, with 21 bases in between. CDR3 size: 15 residues. Germline values: CDR1 SGHTA, CDR2 FQGTGA.

The chain joins TRBV5-1 to TRBJ2-3, with 11 positions matching TRBD2. The CDR3 is made up of 17 amino acids. Germline-derived CDR1 and CDR2 are SGHRS and YFSETQ. The trim removed 1 base at V and 6 bases at J, leaving 10 bases unmatched. The CDR3 protein is CASSLFSGTSGADTQYF. The CDR3 DNA reads as TGCGCCAGCAGCTTGTTTTCCGGGACTAGCGGTGCCGATACGCAGTATTTT.